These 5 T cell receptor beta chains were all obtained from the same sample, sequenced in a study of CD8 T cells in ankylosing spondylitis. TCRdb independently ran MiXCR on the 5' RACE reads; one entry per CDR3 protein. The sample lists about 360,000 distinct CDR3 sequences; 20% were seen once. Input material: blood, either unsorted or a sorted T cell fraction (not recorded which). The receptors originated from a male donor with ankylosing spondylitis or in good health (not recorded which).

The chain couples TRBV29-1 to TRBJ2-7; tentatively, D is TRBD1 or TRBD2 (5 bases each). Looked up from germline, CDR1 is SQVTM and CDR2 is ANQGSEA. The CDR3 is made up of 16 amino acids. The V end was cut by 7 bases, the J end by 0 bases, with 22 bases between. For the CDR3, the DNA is TGCAGCGCCGCCGGAGTGATAGGGACGGTCTCCTACGAGCAGTACTTC. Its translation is CSAAGVIGTVSYEQYF.

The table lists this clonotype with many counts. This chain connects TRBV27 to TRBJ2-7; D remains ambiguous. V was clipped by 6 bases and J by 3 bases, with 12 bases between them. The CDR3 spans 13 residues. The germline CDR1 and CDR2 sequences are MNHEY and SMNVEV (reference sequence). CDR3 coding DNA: TGTGCCAGCAGCCATGGGTCGAGCTACGAGCAGTACTTC. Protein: CASSHGSSYEQYF.

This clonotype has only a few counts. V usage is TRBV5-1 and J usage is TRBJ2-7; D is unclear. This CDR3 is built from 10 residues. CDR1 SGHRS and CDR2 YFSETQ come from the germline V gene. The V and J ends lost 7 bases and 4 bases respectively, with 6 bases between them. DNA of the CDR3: TGCGCCAGCGACACTTACGAGCAGTACTTC. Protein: CASDTYEQYF.

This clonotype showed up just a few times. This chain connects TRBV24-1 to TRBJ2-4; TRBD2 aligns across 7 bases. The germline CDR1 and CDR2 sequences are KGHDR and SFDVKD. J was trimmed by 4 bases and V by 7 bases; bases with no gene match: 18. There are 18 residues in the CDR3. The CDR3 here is CATRGGREASNTKNIQYF. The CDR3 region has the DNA TGTGCCACCAGGGGAGGGAGGGAAGCTAGCAACACGAAAAACATTCAGTACTTC.

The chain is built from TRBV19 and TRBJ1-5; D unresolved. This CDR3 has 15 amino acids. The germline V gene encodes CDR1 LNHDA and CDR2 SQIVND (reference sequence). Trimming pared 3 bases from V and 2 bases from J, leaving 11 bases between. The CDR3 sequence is CASSMSGRGNQPQHF. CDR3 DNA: TGTGCCAGTAGTATGAGTGGTCGGGGCAATCAGCCCCAGCATTTT. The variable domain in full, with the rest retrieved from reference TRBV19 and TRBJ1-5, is DGGITQSPKYLFRKEGQNVTLSCEQNLNHDAMYWYRQDPGQGLRLIYYSQIVNDFQKGDIAEGYSVSREKKESFPLTVTSAQKNPTAFYLCASSMSGRGNQPQHFGDGTRLSIL.